This TCR beta chain was sequenced in a study of neurological immune-mediated disorders. Whole-study findings and limits: Phylogenetically, 18 of 34 multiple sclerosis patients' repertoires fell into one related-CDR3 cluster, a possible signature.

This clonotype turned up a few times. No antigen is known for it. Template-switch 5'RACE cDNA synthesis added a 10-nucleotide unique molecular identifier. TCRdb redid the calling of the 5' RACE reads with MiXCR, one entry per CDR3 protein. In the table there are around 69,000 distinct CDR3 sequences, 3.5% to 5% of which are singletons. The CDR3 sequence is 14 residues long. The trim removed 0 bases at V and 6 bases at J, leaving 3 bases unmatched. The V gene's germline CDR1 is SGHAT and CDR2 FQNNGV. What was sequenced was PBMCs. The rearrangement links TRBV11-2 to TRBJ1-2; TRBD1 aligns across 8 bases. This sequence originates from a man aged 25-45 years with multiple sclerosis. CDR3 sequence reads: CASSLDRGPNGYTF. The CDR3 bases are TGTGCCAGCAGCTTAGACAGGGGGCCTAATGGCTACACCTTC.